These T cell receptor beta chains were read from a single sample in a study of CD8+ T cells in alopecia areata. Sequencing was performed with immunoSEQ multiplex PCR; in TCRdb, only in-frame clones are kept and a portion is missing. The sample has about 140,000 clones, 86% seen once. The sample consisted of CD8+ T cells sorted from blood, taken at week 4, from a patient treated with tofacitinib. The source of these receptors is a human donor with alopecia areata. Each CDR3 is given with its conserved first and last residue. The order of the fields is V gene, clone size, J gene, D gene, CDR3 DNA, CDR3 protein. D genes are given only for firm matches. Rows give clone size only sometimes, using once, few, many, or a class for an expanded clone.

TRBV5-1	NA	TRBJ2-5	TRBD1	TGCGCCAGCAGACTTAGGGGGACAGGGAAGGAGACCCAGTACTTC	CASRLRGTGKETQYF
TRBV6-1	once	TRBJ1-5	NA	TGTGCCAGCTGTTGTAACAGGGACTACAATCAGCCCCAGCATTTT	CASCCNRDYNQPQHF
TRBV6-1	NA	TRBJ2-4	NA	TGTGCCAGCGGCGCCAACAGAGATGCCAAAAACATTCAGTACTTC	CASGANRDAKNIQYF
TRBV29-1	NA	TRBJ2-7	TRBD1	TGCAGCGTCCACCGGGACAGGGGCAACGAGCAGTACTTC	CSVHRDRGNEQYF
TRBV2	NA	TRBJ1-2	NA	TGTGCCAGCAGTGAAGCGGTGGAAGCTAACTATGGCTACACCTTC	CASSEAVEANYGYTF
TRBV30	NA	TRBJ2-3	NA	TGTGCCTTGGATGGGGGTCGGGGAAAAAATACGCAGTATTTT	CALDGGRGKNTQYF
TRBV27	NA	TRBJ2-3	TRBD1	TGTGCCAGCAGTTCCGACAGGGCAACAGATACGCAGTATTTT	CASSSDRATDTQYF
TRBV7-6	NA	TRBJ2-1	NA	TGTGCCAGCAGCCAAGGACCTCCCACCTTCAGTGAGCAGTTCTTC	CASSQGPPTFSEQFF
TRBV9	few	TRBJ2-3	TRBD2	TGTGCCAGCAGCGGGACTAGCGCCTCAGATACGCAGTATTTT	CASSGTSASDTQYF
TRBV4-2	NA	TRBJ2-7	NA	TGTGCCAGCAGCCAAGTTGCGGCTACGACCTACGAGCAGTACTTC	CASSQVAATTYEQYF
TRBV5-4	NA	TRBJ1-2	NA	TGTGCCAGCAGCTTTGGGGACTCAAGAGGGTACACCTTC	CASSFGDSRGYTF
TRBV2	NA	TRBJ1-6	NA	TGTGCCAGCAGTGAAGCCACAGTTTCTAATTCACCCCTCCACTTT	CASSEATVSNSPLHF
TRBV19	NA	TRBJ2-1	NA	TGTGCCAGTAGTGCTCGGACCGGGGATGAGCAGTTCTTC	CASSARTGDEQFF
TRBV7-8	once	TRBJ2-3	TRBD2	TGTGCCAGCAGCTCACCGGGACTAGTAACAGATACGCAGTATTTT	CASSSPGLVTDTQYF
TRBV4-1	NA	TRBJ2-2	NA	TGCGCCAGCAGCCAAGATGGGCACTATAACACCGGGGAGCTGTTTTTT	CASSQDGHYNTGELFF
TRBV5-6	NA	TRBJ2-1	NA	TGTGCCAGCAACCCTTTGTCTACCCCCTACAATGAGCAGTTCTTC	CASNPLSTPYNEQFF
TRBV2	NA	TRBJ2-7	TRBD2	TGTGCCAGCCTCCGGGGGGGGAGCGCCGAGCAGTACTTC	CASLRGGSAEQYF
TRBV27	NA	TRBJ2-3	NA	TGTGCCAGCCAGGGTCAGGTGGCAGATACGCAGTATTTT	CASQGQVADTQYF
TRBV27	NA	TRBJ2-2	NA	TGTGCCAGCAGTTTGCGTCCCGGGGAGCTGTTTTTT	CASSLRPGELFF
TRBV14	once	TRBJ2-1	NA	TGTGCCAGCAGCCCCGATAGCTCCTACAATGAGCAGTTCTTC	CASSPDSSYNEQFF
TRBV9	NA	TRBJ2-1	TRBD2	TGTGCCAGCAGCCTCACACTAGCGGGAGTATGGAATGAGCAGTTCTTC	CASSLTLAGVWNEQFF
TRBV19	few	TRBJ1-1	NA	TGTGCCAGTAGTATCGGACCCTGGGAAGCTTTCTTT	CASSIGPWEAFF
TRBV19	NA	TRBJ2-1	NA	TGTGCCAGTAGTATGGGGGCAGGAGCTTACAATGAGCAGTTCTTC	CASSMGAGAYNEQFF
TRBV9	NA	TRBJ2-3	TRBD2	TGTGCCAGCAGCCCAGAGGCTAGCGGGGGGCCAAGGATCACAGATACGCAGTATTTT	CASSPEASGGPRITDTQYF
TRBV5-1	NA	TRBJ1-2	NA	TGCGCCAGCAGCTTGAAGGCACGCGACCCAAACTATGGCTACACCTTC	CASSLKARDPNYGYTF
TRBV27	NA	TRBJ2-5	NA	TGTGCCAGCAGTCCGGGGGACTCTCCCAGGGAGACCCAGTACTTC	CASSPGDSPRETQYF
TRBV29-1	NA	TRBJ2-7	TRBD1	TGCAGCGTACGGGCGCAGACAGGGGGAGCCTACGAGCAGTACTTC	CSVRAQTGGAYEQYF
TRBV7-9	once	TRBJ2-5	NA	TGTGCCAGCAGATCCCCGGGGGCGGTGGAGACCCAGTACTTC	CASRSPGAVETQYF
TRBV27	NA	TRBJ2-7	TRBD1	TGTGCCAGCAGTTTTGTTATCGGGACAGGGATACACGAGCAGTACTTC	CASSFVIGTGIHEQYF
TRBV4-1	NA	TRBJ2-3	TRBD1	TGCGCCAGCAGCCCACGGGACAGGGCCACAGATACGCAGTATTTT	CASSPRDRATDTQYF
TRBV27	NA	TRBJ1-1	NA	TGTGCCAGCAGTTTATCTGCCTTGAACACTGAAGCTTTCTTT	CASSLSALNTEAFF
TRBV7-8	once	TRBJ2-1	NA	TGTGCCAGCAGCCAGAGGCGAGGCCGCTCCTACAATGAGCAGTTCTTC	CASSQRRGRSYNEQFF
TRBV7-9	NA	TRBJ2-1	NA	TGTGCCAGCAGCTTACAGGGCCGTTCTTACAATGAGCAGTTCTTC	CASSLQGRSYNEQFF
TRBV7-6	NA	TRBJ2-3	NA	TGTGCCAGCAGCTTACAAGGGGGGACCGTAGATACGCAGTATTTT	CASSLQGGTVDTQYF
TRBV25-1	once	TRBJ1-6	NA	TGTGCCAGCAGTAAGTCCCAGAGCTCACCCCTCCACTTT	CASSKSQSSPLHF
TRBV15	NA	TRBJ1-1	NA	TGTGCCACCAGCAGAGATCGAGGGGTAGGGGACACTGAAGCTTTCTTT	CATSRDRGVGDTEAFF
TRBV9	NA	TRBJ1-2	NA	TGTGCCAGCAGCGTAGGTACAGTTTACACCTTC	CASSVGTVYTF
TRBV4-1	NA	TRBJ2-7	TRBD2	TGCGCCAGCAGCTTAGCGGGAGGGCCTTACGAGCAGTACTTC	CASSLAGGPYEQYF
TRBV4-1	NA	TRBJ2-6	NA	TGCGCCAGCAGCCAATACTGGGGGCAGGCAGGGGCCAACGTCCTGACTTTC	CASSQYWGQAGANVLTF
TRBV29-1	NA	TRBJ2-1	NA	TGCAGCGTTGATTCCCCCTACAATGAGCAGTTCTTC	CSVDSPYNEQFF
TRBV6-5	NA	TRBJ2-7	NA	TGTGCCAGCAGTTACGGGAGGAACTACGAGCAGTACTTC	CASSYGRNYEQYF
TRBV6-5	NA	TRBJ2-7	NA	TGTGCCAGCAGAAGGGGGCGGGACAGAATCTACGAGCAGTACTTC	CASRRGRDRIYEQYF
TRBV2	NA	TRBJ2-7	NA	TGTGCCAGCAGTGCGGGGGGCGGGAGCTCCTACGAGCAGTACTTC	CASSAGGGSSYEQYF
TRBV27	NA	TRBJ2-7	TRBD1	TGTGCCAGCAGTTCCAATGGACAGGGAAGGGACCACGAGCAGTACTTC	CASSSNGQGRDHEQYF
TRBV29-1	NA	TRBJ2-1	NA	TGCAGCGCGACTTCCGAGTCAAATAATAACAATGAGCAGTTCTTC	CSATSESNNNNEQFF
TRBV4-2	NA	TRBJ2-1	NA	TGTGCCAGCAGCCAAGAATTGCGGGCCTACAATGAGCAGTTCTTC	CASSQELRAYNEQFF
TRBV5-1	NA	TRBJ1-1	NA	TGCGCCAGCAGCTTGGATTCACCTCGCAACACTGAAGCTTTCTTT	CASSLDSPRNTEAFF
TRBV9	NA	TRBJ2-1	NA	TGTGCCAGCAGCGCCCCGGCCCACAATGAGCAGTTCTTC	CASSAPAHNEQFF
TRBV7-8	NA	TRBJ1-5	NA	TGTGCCAGCAGCGTTGGGACACCCACGATGGACCAGCCCCAGCATTTT	CASSVGTPTMDQPQHF
TRBV12-5	NA	TRBJ2-1	NA	TGTGCTAGTGGTCAAGAGGGACCGCACAATGAGCAGTTCTTC	CASGQEGPHNEQFF
TRBV16	NA	TRBJ2-7	NA	TGTGCCAGCAGCCAATTGGTTCCCACCTACGAGCAGTACTTC	CASSQLVPTYEQYF
TRBV6-5	NA	TRBJ1-5	NA	TGTGCCAGCAGTTACTCGGCAGGGGTCGATCAGCCCCAGCATTTT	CASSYSAGVDQPQHF